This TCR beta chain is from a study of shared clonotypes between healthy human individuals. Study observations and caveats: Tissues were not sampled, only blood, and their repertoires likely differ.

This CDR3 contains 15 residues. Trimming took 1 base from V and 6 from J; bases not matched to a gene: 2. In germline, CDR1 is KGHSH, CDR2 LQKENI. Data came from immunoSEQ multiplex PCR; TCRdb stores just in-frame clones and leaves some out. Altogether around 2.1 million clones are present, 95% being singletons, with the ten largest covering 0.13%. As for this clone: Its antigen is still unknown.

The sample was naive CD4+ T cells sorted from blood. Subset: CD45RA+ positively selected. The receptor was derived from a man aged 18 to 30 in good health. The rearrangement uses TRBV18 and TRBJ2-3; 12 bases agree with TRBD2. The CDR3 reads CASSPRLAGVDTQYF. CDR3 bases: TGTGCCAGCTCACCACGACTAGCGGGGGTCGATACGCAGTATTTT.